This TCR beta chain was documented in a study of CDR3 diversity in severe acne. TCRdb independently ran MiXCR on the PCR reads; one entry per CDR3 protein. Of about 100,000 distinct CDR3 sequences in the sample, 45% to 60% were seen once. Note on this clonotype: At one boundary the junction diverges from the germline segment, which might be a read error.

The sequence came from a male donor with acne. The source material was blood.

CDR3 sequence (DNA): TGTGCCAGCAGTTACGGGCGGGGGCTAAACCAAGAGACCCAGTACTTC. Its translation: CASSYGRGLNQETQYF. The chain employs TRBV10-3 and TRBJ2-5, with D perhaps matching TRBD2 (7 bases). Germline V CDR1 and CDR2: ENHRY, SYGVKD. The CDR3 loop spans 16 amino acids.